The present T cell receptor (beta chain) was sequenced within a study of post-analysis software for immune sequencing data. As to this clonotype: What it recognizes is unknown.

The ends were cut back, 1 base at V and 6 bases at J, with 4 bases in the middle. The CDR3 consists of 12 residues. cDNA libraries for TCR beta contained unique molecular identifiers. One entry per CDR3 protein, called by TCRdb with MiXCR from the PCR reads. The table lists 430,000 or so distinct CDR3 sequences, over 30% of them singletons. Regarding the study as a whole: Patients carried roughly 5 TRBV segments more frequently than controls did, and TRBV5-6, TRBV5-1 and TRBV20-1 were among them.

The receptor comes from a girl aged 2 to 9 with multiple sclerosis. Sample: blood. The chain combines TRBV12-3 or TRBV12-4 with TRBJ2-1; D uncertain. CDR3 coding DNA: TGTGCCAGCAGTTTAGAACCCAATGAGCAGTTCTTC. Amino acid sequence: CASSLEPNEQFF.